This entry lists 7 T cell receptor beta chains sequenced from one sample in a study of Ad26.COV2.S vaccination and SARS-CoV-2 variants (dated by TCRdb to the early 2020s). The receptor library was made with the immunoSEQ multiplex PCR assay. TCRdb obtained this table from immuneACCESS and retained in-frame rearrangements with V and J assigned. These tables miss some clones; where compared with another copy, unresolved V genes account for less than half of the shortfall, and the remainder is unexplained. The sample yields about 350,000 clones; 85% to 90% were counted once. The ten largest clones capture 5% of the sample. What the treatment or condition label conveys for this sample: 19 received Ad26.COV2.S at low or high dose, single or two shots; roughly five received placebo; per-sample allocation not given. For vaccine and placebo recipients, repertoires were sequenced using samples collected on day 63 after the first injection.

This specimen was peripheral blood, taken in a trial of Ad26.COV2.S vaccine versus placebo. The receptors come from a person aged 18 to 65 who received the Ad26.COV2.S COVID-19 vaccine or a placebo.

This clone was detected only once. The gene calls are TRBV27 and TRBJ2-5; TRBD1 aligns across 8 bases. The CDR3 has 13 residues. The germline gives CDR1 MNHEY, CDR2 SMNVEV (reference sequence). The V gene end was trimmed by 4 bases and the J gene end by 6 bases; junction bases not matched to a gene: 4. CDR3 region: CASSYSGGKTQYF. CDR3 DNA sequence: TGTGCCAGCAGTTATTCAGGGGGCAAGACCCAGTACTTC.

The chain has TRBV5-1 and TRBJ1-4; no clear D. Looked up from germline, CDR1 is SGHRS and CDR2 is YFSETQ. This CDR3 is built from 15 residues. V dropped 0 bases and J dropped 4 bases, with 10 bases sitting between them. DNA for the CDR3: TGCGCCAGCAGCTTGGCGGATGGCCTTAATGAAAAACTGTTTTTT. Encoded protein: CASSLADGLNEKLFF.

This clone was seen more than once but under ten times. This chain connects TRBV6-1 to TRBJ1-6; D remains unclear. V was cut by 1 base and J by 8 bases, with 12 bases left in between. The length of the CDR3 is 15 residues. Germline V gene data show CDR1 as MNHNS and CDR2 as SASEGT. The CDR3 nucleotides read TGTGCCAGCAGTGAAGTTGGGGAGAGGCATTCACCCCTCCACTTT. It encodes CASSEVGERHSPLHF.

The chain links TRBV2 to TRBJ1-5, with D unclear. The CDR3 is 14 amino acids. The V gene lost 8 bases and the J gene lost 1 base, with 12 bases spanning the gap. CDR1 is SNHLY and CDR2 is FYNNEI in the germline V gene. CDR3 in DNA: TGTGCCAGCGCGATGTCCTACAGCAATCAGCCCCAGCATTTT. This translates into CASAMSYSNQPQHF.

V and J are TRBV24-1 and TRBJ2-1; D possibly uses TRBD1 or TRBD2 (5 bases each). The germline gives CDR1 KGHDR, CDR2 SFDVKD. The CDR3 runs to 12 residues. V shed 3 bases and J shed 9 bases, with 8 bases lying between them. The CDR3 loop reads CATSDPGSEQFF. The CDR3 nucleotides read TGTGCCACCAGTGATCCAGGGAGTGAGCAGTTCTTC.

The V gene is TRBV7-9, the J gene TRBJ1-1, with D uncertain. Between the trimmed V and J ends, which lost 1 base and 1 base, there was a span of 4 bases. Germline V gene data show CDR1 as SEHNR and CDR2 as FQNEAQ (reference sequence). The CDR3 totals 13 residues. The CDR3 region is CASSLVANTEAFF. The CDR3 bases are TGTGCCAGCAGCTTAGTAGCGAACACTGAAGCTTTCTTT.

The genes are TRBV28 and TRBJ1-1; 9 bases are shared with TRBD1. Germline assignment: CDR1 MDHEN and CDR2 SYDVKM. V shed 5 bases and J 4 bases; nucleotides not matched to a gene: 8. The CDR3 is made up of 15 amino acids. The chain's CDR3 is CASSPQTGGITEAFF. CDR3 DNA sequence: TGTGCCAGCAGTCCCCAAACAGGGGGCATCACTGAAGCTTTCTTT.